Below are 10 T cell receptor beta chains sequenced from a single sample in a study of siplizumab effects on memory and regulatory T cells (dated by TCRdb to 2018 to 2020). Library creation used the immunoSEQ multiplex PCR assay. The source is immuneACCESS, and TCRdb retained only in-frame sequences with V and J called. Part of the clones is not carried over; for the studies checked, unresolved V genes explain less than half of this, and the remainder is unexplained. The sample table lists approximately 91,000 clones, just under 95% of them with a count of one. The ten largest clones represent 15% to 20% of the sample. The sequencing sample was made of CD8+ T cells sorted from blood. The source of these receptors is a human donor in good health.

The J gene is TRBJ2-3, the V gene TRBV9; D may be TRBD2 (6 bases). This CDR3 spans 15 amino acids. V shed 5 bases and J shed 0 bases, with 13 bases lying between them. Germline V gene sequence: CDR1 SGDLS, CDR2 YYNGEE. The CDR3 DNA reads as TGTGCCAGCAGGAAATCGGGACTCAGCACAGATACGCAGTATTTT. Amino acid sequence: CASRKSGLSTDTQYF. The whole variable domain, filled in from reference TRBV9 and TRBJ2-3, reads DSGVTQTPKHLITATGQRVTLRCSPRSGDLSVYWYQQSLDQGLQFLIQYYNGEERAKGNILERFSAQQFPDLHSELNLSSLELGDSALYFCASRKSGLSTDTQYFGPGTRLTVL.

This rearrangement joins TRBV6-1 to TRBJ2-7; D is undetermined. CDR1 and CDR2 from the germline V gene are MNHNS and SASEGT. The V gene lost 5 bases and the J gene lost 5 bases, with 10 bases spanning the gap. The CDR3 has 12 amino acids. DNA of the CDR3: TGTGCCAGCAGTCTCGGGCAGAACGAGCAGTACTTC. The encoded protein is CASSLGQNEQYF.

The rearrangement joins TRBV14 to TRBJ1-4; D is ambiguous. In germline, CDR1 is SGHDN, CDR2 FVKESK. The CDR3 is 13 amino acids. Trimming cost V 1 base and J 8 bases, with 8 bases left between them. CDR3 nucleotide sequence: TGTGCCAGCAGCCAAGGAGGTCGAGAAAAACTGTTTTTT. It encodes CASSQGGREKLFF.

The CDR3 region is CASSIGGGGAYTQYF. The CDR3 region has the DNA TGTGCCAGTAGTATAGGCGGGGGGGGAGCGTATACGCAGTATTTT. This sequence joins TRBV19 and TRBJ2-3; 9 bases align to TRBD2. After removal of 1 base from V and 7 bases from J, the junction contained 6 bases not matched to a gene. CDR3 length equals 15 residues. Germline V gene sequence: CDR1 LNHDA, CDR2 SQIVND (reference sequence).

The chain employs TRBV5-1 and TRBJ2-3; D is possibly TRBD1 (7 bases). V was clipped by 1 base and J by 0 bases, with 24 bases between them. The germline gives CDR1 SGHRS, CDR2 YFSETQ. CDR3 length: 20 amino acids. CDR3 loop: CASSLPGGPTGELSTDTQYF. DNA for the CDR3: TGCGCCAGCAGCTTGCCCGGGGGTCCCACAGGGGAGCTAAGCACAGATACGCAGTATTTT.

This sequence joins TRBV6-1 and TRBJ2-1, with 8 bases that match TRBD1. Germline CDR1 MNHNS, CDR2 SASEGT. There are 14 residues in the CDR3. Losses at the gene ends were 7 bases for V and 6 bases for J; bases not matched to a gene: 8. The CDR3 spells CASTLPGGFNEQFF. CDR3 DNA: TGTGCCAGCACCTTGCCAGGGGGCTTCAATGAGCAGTTCTTC.

The chain couples TRBV29-1 to TRBJ2-1; D gene unclear. From germline, CDR1 is SQVTM and CDR2 ANQGSEA. The CDR3 spans 13 residues. V was cut by 7 bases and J by 6 bases, with 16 bases left in between. In nucleotides, the CDR3 is TGCAGCGGACGGGCAACCTCGGGCAATGAGCAGTTCTTC. Its protein is CSGRATSGNEQFF.

This chain connects TRBV7-9 to TRBJ1-5; D remains unclear. The CDR3 totals 16 residues. Germline V CDR1 and CDR2: SEHNR, FQNEAQ (reference sequence). Trimming left V 0 bases short and J 1 base short, with 10 bases between. CDR3 nucleotide sequence: TGTGCCAGCAGCTTAGCTATAGGGCCAAGCAATCAGCCCCAGCATTTT. The encoded protein is CASSLAIGPSNQPQHF.

The chain employs TRBV5-6 and TRBJ2-1; D unresolved. This CDR3 has 14 amino acids. From germline, CDR1 is SGHDT and CDR2 YYEEEE. Trimming took off 4 bases at V and 5 bases at J, with 13 bases between the two ends. CDR3: CASSAGAGNNEQFF. CDR3 nucleotide sequence: TGTGCCAGCAGCGCAGGAGCCGGAAACAATGAGCAGTTCTTC.

The gene calls are TRBV29-1 and TRBJ2-3, with TRBD2 identical over 7 bases. After removal of 3 bases from V and 0 bases from J, the junction contained 6 bases not matched to a gene. This CDR3 contains 15 residues. Germline lookup yields CDR1 SQVTM and CDR2 ANQGSEA. CDR3 coding DNA: TGCAGCGTTGATGGGATAGCGGGCAGCACAGATACGCAGTATTTT. Its protein is CSVDGIAGSTDTQYF.